This T cell receptor (beta chain) was obtained from a study of neoadjuvant anti-PD-1 for oral cavity cancer. As for the study in general: Non-progressing patients received a fourth nivolumab dose near day 43, then surgery on days 50-56.

The data were produced by immunoSEQ multiplex PCR, yet TCRdb's version contains in-frame clones alone and is incomplete. This repertoire shows more than 6,500 clones, around 75% found once; its top ten account for around 3.2%. The germline CDR1 and CDR2 sequences are MNHEY and SVGAGI. J gave up 2 bases and V 6 bases, and 5 bases lay outside the gene matches. CDR3 length equals 15 residues. Patients had HPV-negative, locally advanced oral cavity squamous cell carcinoma. Whole-study findings and limits: Higher pretreatment blood Treg/Th17 ratios correlated with higher pretreatment blood and lower post-treatment tumor TCRbeta clonality. After neoadjuvant nivolumab, PBMC T cell clonality was significantly higher in non-responders than responders.

Note on this clone: Its antigen is not identified.

The chain combines TRBV6-5 with TRBJ2-3; 10 nucleotides agree with TRBD2. The source of this sequence is a person between 40 and 80 years old with oral cavity squamous cell carcinoma. This specimen was PBMCs, taken before nivolumab (anti-PD-1) treatment. In nucleotides, the CDR3 is TGTGCCAGCAGCCGGGGACTAGCGAACACAGATACGCAGTATTTT. Protein product: CASSRGLANTDTQYF.